This T cell receptor (beta chain) was documented in a study of T-cell memory formation after mild COVID-19. Study-wide findings and caveats: Clones that contracted clustered mainly in CM and EM if CD4+ and in EMRA if CD8+. Pre-infection memory held some responding clones, suggesting pre-existing cross-reactive T cells responded.

On this clonotype: No antigen is known for it.

TCRdb fed the 5' RACE reads into MiXCR, producing one record per CDR3 protein. This sample has roughly 180,000 distinct CDR3 sequences, with 15% to 20% found just once. The sequencing sample was made of PBMCs or a T cell subset sorted from them (not recorded which). This TCR derives from a man aged 18 to 30 who had mild COVID-19 (a few samples of this study predate the infection). Cell type and time point are not known.

CDR3 in DNA: TGCAGCGTTGATGTGGAGACCCAGTACTTC. This encodes CSVDVETQYF. The V gene is TRBV29-1, the J gene TRBJ2-5; D ambiguous. Germline assignment: CDR1 SQVTM and CDR2 ANQGSEA. The V end was cut by 3 bases, the J end by 5 bases, with 4 bases between. This CDR3 is built from 10 residues.